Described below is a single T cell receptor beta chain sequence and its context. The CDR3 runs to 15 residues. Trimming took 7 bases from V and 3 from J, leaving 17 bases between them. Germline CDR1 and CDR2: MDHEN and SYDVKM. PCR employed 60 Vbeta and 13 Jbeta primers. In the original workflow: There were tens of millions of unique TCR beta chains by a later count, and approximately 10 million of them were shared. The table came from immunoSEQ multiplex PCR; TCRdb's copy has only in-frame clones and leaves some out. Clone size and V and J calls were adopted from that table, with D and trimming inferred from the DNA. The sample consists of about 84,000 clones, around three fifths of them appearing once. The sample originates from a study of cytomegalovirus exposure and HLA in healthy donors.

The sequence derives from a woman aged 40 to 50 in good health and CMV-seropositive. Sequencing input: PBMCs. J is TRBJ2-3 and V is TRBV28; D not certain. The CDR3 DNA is TGTGCCAGCACCCTAACCCTTGATCCAACAGATACGCAGTATTTT. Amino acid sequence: CASTLTLDPTDTQYF.